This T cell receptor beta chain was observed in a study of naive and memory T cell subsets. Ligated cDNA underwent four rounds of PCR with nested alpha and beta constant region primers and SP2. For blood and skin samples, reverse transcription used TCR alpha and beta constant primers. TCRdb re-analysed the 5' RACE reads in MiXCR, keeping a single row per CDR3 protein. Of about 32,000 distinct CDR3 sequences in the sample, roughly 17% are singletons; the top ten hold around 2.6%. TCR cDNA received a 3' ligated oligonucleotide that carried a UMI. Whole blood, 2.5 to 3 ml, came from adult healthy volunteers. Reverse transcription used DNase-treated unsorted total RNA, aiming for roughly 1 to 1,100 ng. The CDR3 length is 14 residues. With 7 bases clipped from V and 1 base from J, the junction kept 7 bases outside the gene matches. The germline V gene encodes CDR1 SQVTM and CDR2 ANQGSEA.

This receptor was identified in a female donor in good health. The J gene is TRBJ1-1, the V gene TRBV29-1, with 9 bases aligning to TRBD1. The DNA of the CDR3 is TGCAGCGCCGCCGGGACAGGGTGGAACACTGAAGCTTTCTTT. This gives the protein CSAAGTGWNTEAFF.